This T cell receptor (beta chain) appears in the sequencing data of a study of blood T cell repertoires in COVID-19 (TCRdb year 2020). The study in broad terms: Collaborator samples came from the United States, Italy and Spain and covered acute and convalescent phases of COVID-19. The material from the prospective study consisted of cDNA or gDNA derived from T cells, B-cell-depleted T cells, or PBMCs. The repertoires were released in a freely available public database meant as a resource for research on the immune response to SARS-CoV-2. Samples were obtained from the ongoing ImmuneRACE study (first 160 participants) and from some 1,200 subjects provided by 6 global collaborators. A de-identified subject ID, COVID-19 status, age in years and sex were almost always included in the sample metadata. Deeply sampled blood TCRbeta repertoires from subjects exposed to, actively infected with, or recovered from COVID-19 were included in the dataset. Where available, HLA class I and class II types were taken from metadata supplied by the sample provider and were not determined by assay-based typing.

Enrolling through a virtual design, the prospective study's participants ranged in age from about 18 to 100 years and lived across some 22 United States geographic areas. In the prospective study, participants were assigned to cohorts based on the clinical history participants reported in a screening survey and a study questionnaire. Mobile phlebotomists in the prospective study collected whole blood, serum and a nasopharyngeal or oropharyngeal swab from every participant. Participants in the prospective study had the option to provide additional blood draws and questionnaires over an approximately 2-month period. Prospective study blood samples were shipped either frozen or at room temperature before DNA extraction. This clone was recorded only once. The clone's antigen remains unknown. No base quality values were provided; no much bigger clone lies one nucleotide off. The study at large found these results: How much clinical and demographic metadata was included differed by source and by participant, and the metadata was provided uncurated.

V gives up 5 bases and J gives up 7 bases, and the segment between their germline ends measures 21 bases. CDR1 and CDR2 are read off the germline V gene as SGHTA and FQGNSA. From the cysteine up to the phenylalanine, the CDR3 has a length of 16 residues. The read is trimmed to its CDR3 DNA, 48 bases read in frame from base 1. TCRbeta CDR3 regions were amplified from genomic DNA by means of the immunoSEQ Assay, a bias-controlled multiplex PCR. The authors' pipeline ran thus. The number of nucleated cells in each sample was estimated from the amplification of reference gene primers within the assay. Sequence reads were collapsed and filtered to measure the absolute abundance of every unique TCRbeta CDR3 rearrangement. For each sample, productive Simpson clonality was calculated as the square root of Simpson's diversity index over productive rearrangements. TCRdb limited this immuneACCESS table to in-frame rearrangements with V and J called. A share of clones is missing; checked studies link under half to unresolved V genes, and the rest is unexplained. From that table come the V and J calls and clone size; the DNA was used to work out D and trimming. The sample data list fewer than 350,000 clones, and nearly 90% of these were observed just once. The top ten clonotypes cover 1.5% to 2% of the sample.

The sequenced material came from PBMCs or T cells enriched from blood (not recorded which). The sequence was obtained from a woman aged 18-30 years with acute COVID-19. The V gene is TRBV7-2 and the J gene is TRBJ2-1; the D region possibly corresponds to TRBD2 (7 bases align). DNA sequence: TGTGCCAGCAGCGCCAGAGGGAGGGCGCAGGGGAATGAGCAGTTCTTC. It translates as CASSARGRAQGNEQFF.